One and the same sample provided the 19 T cell receptor beta chains below, sequenced in a study of shared clonotypes between healthy human individuals. Data came from immunoSEQ multiplex PCR; TCRdb stores just in-frame clones and leaves some out. The table has approximately 2.4 million clones, nearly 97% seen once. The specimen sequenced was naive CD4+ T cells sorted from blood. Subset defined: CD45RA+ positively selected. Every receptor here comes from a man aged 18 to 29 in good health.

The V call is TRBV10-1, the J call TRBJ1-4, with TRBD1 identical over 7 bases. Germline-derived CDR1 and CDR2 are WNHNN and SYGVQD (reference sequence). After removal of 9 bases from V and 8 bases from J, the junction contained 6 bases not matched to a gene. This CDR3 is 12 amino acids long. CDR3 nucleotides: TGCGCCAGAACAGGGGTGGAGGAAAAACTGTTTTTT. The encoded protein is CARTGVEEKLFF.

The rearrangement joins TRBV4-1 to TRBJ1-3, with a possible D match to TRBD1 (6 bases). Per the germline V gene, CDR1 is MGHRA and CDR2 is YSYEKL. The CDR3 has 15 amino acids. V gave up 3 bases and J gave up 0 bases, with 9 bases separating them. The CDR3 spells CASSQGTSSGNTIYF. The CDR3 DNA sequence: TGCGCCAGCAGCCAGGGGACAAGCTCTGGAAACACCATATATTTT.

V is TRBV18 and J is TRBJ2-6; D not certain. This CDR3 spans 16 amino acids. CDR1 and CDR2 from the germline V gene are KGHSH and LQKENI. V was pared by 6 bases and J by 0 bases, with 12 bases between. For the CDR3, the DNA is TGTGCCAGCTCGCCTACACACGCCTCTGGGGCCAACGTCCTGACTTTC. Translated: CASSPTHASGANVLTF.

With regard to this clone: The sample holds other DNA sequences that translate to the same CDR3. The chain employs TRBV5-1 and TRBJ1-1; D gene ambiguous. In germline, CDR1 is SGHRS, CDR2 YFSETQ. The CDR3 has 13 amino acids. V lost 0 bases, J lost 1 base, and 4 bases lay in between. CDR3: CASSLAQNTEAFF. For the CDR3, the DNA is TGCGCCAGCAGCTTGGCTCAGAACACTGAAGCTTTCTTT.

V gene TRBV7-2 combines with J gene TRBJ2-2; 10 nucleotides line up with TRBD2. V gave up 1 base and J gave up 6 bases; unmatched junction bases: 2. The germline V gene has CDR1 SGHTA and CDR2 FQGNSA. The CDR3 is made up of 15 amino acids. The CDR3 region is CASSLELAGSGELFF. The DNA for the CDR3 is TGTGCCAGCAGCTTAGAACTAGCGGGATCCGGGGAGCTGTTTTTT.

The CDR3 DNA reads TGCGCCAGCAGCGCGACGCAGGGGGGAAACACCATATATTTT. Translating it yields CASSATQGGNTIYF. The chain couples TRBV5-1 to TRBJ1-3; D may be TRBD1 (6 bases). Trimming cost V 4 bases and J 4 bases, with 12 bases left between them. This CDR3 has 14 residues. The germline gives CDR1 SGHRS, CDR2 YFSETQ.

The gene calls are TRBV6-5 and TRBJ2-1; 11 bases map to TRBD2. From germline, CDR1 is MNHEY and CDR2 SVGAGI. Trimming cost V 8 bases and J 6 bases; bases outside gene matches: 9. The CDR3 spans 15 residues. Here the CDR3 reads CASSLTSGGFNEQFF. The CDR3, as DNA: TGTGCCAGCTCCCTTACTAGCGGGGGCTTCAATGAGCAGTTCTTC.

V gene TRBV11-2 combines with J gene TRBJ2-1; 11 bases agree with TRBD2. This CDR3 spans 16 amino acids. V shed 4 bases, J shed 12 bases, and the junction held 14 bases outside the gene matches. The germline V gene encodes CDR1 SGHAT and CDR2 FQNNGV. In DNA, the CDR3 is TGTGCCAGCAGCTCGGGACTAGCGGATCCCTCTCTACGGCAGTTCTTC. Translating gives CASSSGLADPSLRQFF.

The V gene is TRBV28, the J gene TRBJ2-3, with D possibly matching TRBD1 (5 bases). The CDR3 is 15 amino acids. Trimming cost V 5 bases and J 1 base, with 13 bases left between them. CDR1 MDHEN and CDR2 SYDVKM come from the germline V gene. CDR3 in amino acids: CASSAQGLGTDTQYF. In DNA, the CDR3 is TGTGCCAGCAGTGCGCAGGGTCTGGGCACAGATACGCAGTATTTT.

The chain recombines TRBV19 with TRBJ2-2, with D unresolved. Trimming pared 5 bases from V and 7 bases from J, leaving 8 bases between. The CDR3 covers 12 residues. Per germline, CDR1 LNHDA and CDR2 SQIVND (reference sequence). The CDR3 nucleotides are TGTGCCAGTAGTCACAGTTTCGGGGAGCTGTTTTTT. Its protein product is CASSHSFGELFF.

This chain joins TRBV7-2 and TRBJ2-4, with TRBD2 matching 8 bases. With V trimmed by 5 bases and J by 6 bases, 15 bases remained unmatched. The germline CDR1 and CDR2 sequences are SGHTA and FQGNSA. The CDR3 loop spans 17 amino acids. The CDR3 DNA reads as TGTGCCAGCAGCCCATTCATCGGGGGGGTTGTACTAAACATTCAGTACTTC. Protein sequence: CASSPFIGGVVLNIQYF.

This sequence joins TRBV28 and TRBJ2-7; 7 bases are shared with TRBD1. Per germline, CDR1 MDHEN and CDR2 SYDVKM. CDR3 size: 16 residues. Trimming cost V 5 bases and J 0 bases; bases outside gene matches: 10. CDR3 sequence: CASSPQGELSSYEQYF. CDR3 bases: TGTGCCAGCAGTCCCCAGGGGGAGCTTAGCTCCTACGAGCAGTACTTC.

V is TRBV6-1 and J is TRBJ2-3; D gene unclear. V was clipped by 7 bases and J by 4 bases, with 18 bases between them. CDR1 and CDR2 from the germline V gene are MNHNS and SASEGT. The CDR3 has 15 amino acids. The CDR3 DNA follows: TGTGCCAGCAACCCTATTAGGGCCGAGGCAGATACGCAGTATTTT. Its translation is CASNPIRAEADTQYF.

V usage is TRBV18 and J usage is TRBJ1-4, with D perhaps matching TRBD1 (5 bases). CDR3 length equals 15 residues. Per germline, CDR1 KGHSH and CDR2 LQKENI. V was shortened by 5 bases and J by 1 base, with 11 bases between the two germline ends. The CDR3 DNA sequence: TGTGCCAGCTCAGAAGGGACGGTAACTAATGAAAAACTGTTTTTT. It yields the protein CASSEGTVTNEKLFF.

J is TRBJ2-7 and V is TRBV5-6, with D unresolved. Trimming stripped 3 bases from V and 3 bases from J, with 7 bases between. From germline, CDR1 is SGHDT and CDR2 YYEEEE. The CDR3 is 12 residues long. This CDR3 reads CASSSIFYEQYF. As DNA, the CDR3 is TGTGCCAGCAGCTCCATATTCTACGAGCAGTACTTC.

The chain recombines TRBV6-5 with TRBJ1-1; unclear D gene. Germline V CDR1 and CDR2: MNHEY, SVGAGI. The CDR3 spans 15 residues. Trimming stripped 4 bases from V and 4 bases from J, with 16 bases between. Here the CDR3 reads CASSLAILHPTEAFF. In DNA form, the CDR3 reads TGTGCCAGCAGTTTGGCGATCTTACACCCCACTGAAGCTTTCTTT.

The rearrangement links TRBV15 to TRBJ2-4, with D perhaps matching TRBD2 (6 bases). Deletions cut 0 bases from V and 6 bases from J, with 12 bases between. This CDR3 contains 15 residues. CDR1 is LNHNV, CDR2 YYDKDF, per germline (reference sequence). The CDR3 loop reads CATSRDPGDANIQYF. For the CDR3, the DNA is TGTGCCACCAGCAGAGATCCGGGGGACGCAAACATTCAGTACTTC. Full variable domain (rest looked up from reference TRBV15 and TRBJ2-4): DAMVIQNPRYQVTQFGKPVTLSCSQTLNHNVMYWYQQKSSQAPKLLFHYYDKDFNNEADTPDNFQSRRPNTSFCFLDIRSPGLGDTAMYLCATSRDPGDANIQYFGAGTRLSVL.

This chain connects TRBV19 to TRBJ2-7; 8 bases map to TRBD2. Germline V gene lookup returns CDR1 LNHDA and CDR2 SQIVND (reference sequence). There are 16 residues in the CDR3. V shed 5 bases, J shed 6 bases, and the junction held 15 bases outside the gene matches. CDR3 in DNA: TGTGCCAGTAGTTTTCGCCTAGCGGGCACATCGGGCGAGCAGTACTTC. Translated: CASSFRLAGTSGEQYF.

The gene calls are TRBV10-3 and TRBJ2-7; D assignment may be TRBD1 or TRBD2 (6 bases each). CDR1 ENHRY and CDR2 SYGVKD come from the germline V gene. The CDR3 is made up of 16 amino acids. V was trimmed by 3 bases and J by 6 bases, leaving 21 bases between them. The DNA of the CDR3 is TGTGCCATCAGTGATTCGCAGCGCGGAGGGGGGATCGAGCAGTACTTC. It codes for CAISDSQRGGGIEQYF.